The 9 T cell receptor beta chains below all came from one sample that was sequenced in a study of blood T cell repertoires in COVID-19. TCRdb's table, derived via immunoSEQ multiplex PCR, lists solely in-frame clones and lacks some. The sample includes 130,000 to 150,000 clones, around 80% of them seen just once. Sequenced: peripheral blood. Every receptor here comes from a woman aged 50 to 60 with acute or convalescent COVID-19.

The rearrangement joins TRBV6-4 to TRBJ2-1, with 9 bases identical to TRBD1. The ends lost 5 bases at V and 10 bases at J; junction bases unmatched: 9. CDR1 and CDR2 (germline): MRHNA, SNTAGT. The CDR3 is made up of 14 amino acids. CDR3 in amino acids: CASSRHTGGREQFF. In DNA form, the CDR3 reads TGTGCCAGCAGTCGCCATACAGGGGGCCGGGAGCAGTTCTTC.

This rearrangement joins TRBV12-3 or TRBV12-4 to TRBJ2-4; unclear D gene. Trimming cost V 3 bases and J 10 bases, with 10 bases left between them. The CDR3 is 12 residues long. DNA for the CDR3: TGTGCCAGCAGTTTTTCTTTGGAGATTCAGTACTTC. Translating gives CASSFSLEIQYF.

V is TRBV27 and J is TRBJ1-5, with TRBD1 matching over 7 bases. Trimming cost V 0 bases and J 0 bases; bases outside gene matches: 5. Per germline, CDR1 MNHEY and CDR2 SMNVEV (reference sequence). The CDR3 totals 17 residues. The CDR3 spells CASSLSGQGDSNQPQHF. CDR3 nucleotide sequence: TGTGCCAGCAGTTTATCGGGGCAGGGGGATAGCAATCAGCCCCAGCATTTT.

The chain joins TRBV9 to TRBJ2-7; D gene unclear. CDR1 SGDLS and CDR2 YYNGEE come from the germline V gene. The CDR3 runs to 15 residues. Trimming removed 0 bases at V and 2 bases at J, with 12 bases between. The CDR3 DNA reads TGTGCCAGCAGCGTAGTGCCGCAAGCAACCTACGAGCAGTACTTC. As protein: CASSVVPQATYEQYF.

CDR3 amino acids: CASSLGGEETQYF. CDR3 coding DNA: TGTGCCAGCAGTTTGGGAGGGGAAGAGACCCAGTACTTC. The chain combines TRBV28 with TRBJ2-5; TRBD2 aligns across 7 bases. The CDR3 is made up of 13 amino acids. V dropped 3 bases and J dropped 3; count of bases not matched to a gene: 1. Germline CDR1 reads MDHEN; CDR2 reads SYDVKM. The full variable domain, completed using reference TRBV28 and TRBJ2-5, is DVKVTQSSRYLVKRTGEKVFLECVQDMDHENMFWYRQDPGLGLRLIYFSYDVKMKEKGDIPEGYSVSREKKERFSLILESASTNQTSMYLCASSLGGEETQYFGPGTRLLVL.

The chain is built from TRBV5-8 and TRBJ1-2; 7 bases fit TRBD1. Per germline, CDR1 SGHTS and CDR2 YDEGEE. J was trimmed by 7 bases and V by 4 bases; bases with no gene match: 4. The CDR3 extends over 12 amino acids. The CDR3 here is CASSRDSFGYTF. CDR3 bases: TGTGCCAGCAGCAGGGACAGCTTTGGCTACACCTTC.

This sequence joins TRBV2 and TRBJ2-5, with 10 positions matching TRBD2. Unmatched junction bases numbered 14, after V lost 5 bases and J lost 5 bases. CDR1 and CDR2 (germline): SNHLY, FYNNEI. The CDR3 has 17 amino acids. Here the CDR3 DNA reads TGTGCCAGCAGTCGGAGCGGGGGGGCTTTAAGTGTGGAGACCCAGTACTTC. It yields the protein CASSRSGGALSVETQYF.

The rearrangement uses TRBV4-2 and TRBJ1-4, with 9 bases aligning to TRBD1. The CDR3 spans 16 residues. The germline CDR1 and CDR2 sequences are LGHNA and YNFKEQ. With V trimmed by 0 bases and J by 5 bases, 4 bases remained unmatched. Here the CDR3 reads CASSQELDRGNEKLFF. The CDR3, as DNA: TGTGCCAGCAGCCAAGAATTGGACAGGGGAAATGAAAAACTGTTTTTT.

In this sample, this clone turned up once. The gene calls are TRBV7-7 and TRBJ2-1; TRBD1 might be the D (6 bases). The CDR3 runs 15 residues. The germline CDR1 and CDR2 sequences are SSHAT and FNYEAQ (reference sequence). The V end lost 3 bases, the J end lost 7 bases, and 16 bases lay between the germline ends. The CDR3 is CASSFGEGQTNEQFF. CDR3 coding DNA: TGTGCCAGCAGCTTCGGAGAAGGACAGACAAATGAGCAGTTCTTC.